This TCR beta chain is drawn from a study of Graves' ophthalmopathy and Graves' hyperthyroidism (dated by TCRdb to 2017 to 2018). Context from the whole study: Peripheral blood samples were taken at the time of initial diagnosis, before any treatment was given. The study used signatures of the TCR beta repertoire to tell Graves' ophthalmopathy apart from Graves' hyperthyroidism and to predict which patients would progress to ophthalmopathy. In total, 120 to 150 blood samples were TCR-sequenced: some 40 ophthalmopathy, some 72 hyperthyroidism and 17 hyperthyroidism-to-ophthalmopathy patients. To explore V-J signatures that distinguish ophthalmopathy from hyperthyroidism, a discovery set of more than 90 patients was enrolled, made up of approximately 45 with ophthalmopathy and under 65 with stable hyperthyroidism. An independent validation cohort was composed of some 18 hyperthyroidism patients and around 15 patients who later progressed from hyperthyroidism to ophthalmopathy. In over five hyperthyroidism patients, T-cell repertoires of thyroid tissue and blood were compared. Following sample collection, hyperthyroidism patients were given methimazole at a starting dose of 30 mg daily, and ophthalmopathy patients were given high-dose intravenous methylprednisolone.

For repertoire sequencing, the TCR beta CDR3 regions were amplified from RNA transcripts. A first-round RT-PCR used HTBI primers with the Qiagen OneStep RT-PCR kit, followed by a second-round multiplex PCR, size selection and purification. The libraries underwent paired-end sequencing with 100 bp reads on an Illumina HiSeq2000. The original pipeline was this. Reads were processed with SOAPnuke, discarding reads with adapters, uncalled bases, mean Phred below 15, or no exact constant-primer or identifier match. COPE v1.2.5 was used to merge the high-quality paired reads. Clonotypes were defined as unique nucleotide sequences and were aligned to IMGT TRB V, D and J references using MiTCR v1.1. The analysis was limited to V-J combinations with a frequency above 0.0001, which together covered roughly 99% of the repertoires. For each V-J combination, a TCR clonal expansion and chaos score was defined as F50 clonal expansion divided by the chaos observed in the TCRdist matrix. Welch's t-statistics and random forest were used to narrow the features down to 10 to 15 V-J combinations, which were then fed into a naive Bayes classifier. Thyroid-blood repertoire similarity was quantified with the Morisita-Horn index. The public reads were reanalyzed by TCRdb: fastp trimming at Q25, MiXCR alignment, in-frame beta chains only. Each CDR3 protein appears once, grouped with its most common genes and DNA. The V and J calls and clone size are TCRdb's, not the authors'. This sample lists 600,000 to 700,000 distinct CDR3 sequences; roughly two fifths were detected once. Of the sample, 3% to 4% is held by the ten largest clones.

This clonotype was counted many times. Its antigen is currently not known. Within one base of it there is no much larger clone, and no base qualities were kept. Ophthalmopathy patients had moderately to severely active disease, Clinical Activity Score of at least 3, NOSPECS grade of at least 4, and disease duration under 3 months. Patients with other autoimmune diseases, uncontrolled infections, pregnancy or lactation were excluded from the study. Diagnosis relied on clinical symptoms, serum thyroxine, TRAb, thyroid ultrasound and orbital computed tomography. Ficoll-Paque density gradient centrifugation was used to isolate PBMCs from under 11 ml of fresh peripheral blood. Total RNA was extracted using Trizol reagent, and RNA quality was checked on an Agilent 2100 Bioanalyzer. On the study overall, not on this receptor specifically: In validation, the model predicted ophthalmopathy progression with 70.59% sensitivity and roughly 78% specificity; roughly 12 predicted patients were CT-confirmed with GO in a median of roughly 6.8 months. Ophthalmopathy was separated from stable hyperthyroidism by the 13-signature model with just under 90% sensitivity and 81.08% specificity in cross-validation and with 80%/75% in the test set. Most expanded thyroid clonotypes with a frequency above 0.001 also appeared in blood, which suggests that blood repertoires may reflect the immune response in the thyroid. Sample size was not predetermined statistically, and investigators were not blinded to group allocation.

Counted from cysteine to phenylalanine, this CDR3 has 16 amino acids. Solely the CDR3 DNA is kept, with 48 bases framed from the first base. CDR1 and CDR2 were assigned from the germline V gene as ENHRY and SYGVKD. V and J are truncated by 2 bases and 6 bases respectively, leaving an intervening sequence of 14 bases. What was sequenced was peripheral blood. The sequence came from an adult man with Graves' ophthalmopathy. The receptor chain draws on TRBV10-3 and TRBJ1-6; TRBD1 is a weak D gene call, 6 bases matching. CDR3 sequence: CAISETLQGVNSPLHF. The nucleotide sequence is TGTGCCATCAGTGAGACCTTACAGGGAGTTAATTCACCCCTCCACTTT.